This passage covers 16 T cell receptor beta chains from one sample sequenced in a study of regulatory T cells in long-lasting Graves disease. Assembly of TCR beta libraries relied on iRepertoire HTBI primers together with Arm-PCR of CDR3 regions. Via MiXCR, TCRdb re-called the multiplex PCR reads, giving one row per CDR3 protein. The table has over 350,000 distinct CDR3 sequences, around 20% seen once. Time point meaning: persistent/refractory GD, antithyroid drugs over 5 years with positive TRAb. RNA from PBMCs was the source of the TCR library. The source was peripheral blood mononuclear cells (PBMCs), collected when the disease was refractory, from a patient treated with antithyroid drugs. The receptors shown here come from a female donor with Graves disease.

V usage is TRBV20-1 and J usage is TRBJ1-1; 8 bases are a match to TRBD1. The trim removed 0 bases at V and 5 bases at J, leaving 5 bases unmatched. Germline CDR1 is DFQATT and CDR2 is SNEGSKA (reference sequence). There are 14 residues in the CDR3. Written as DNA, the CDR3 is TGCAGTGCTAGAGACCTACAGGGGGGTACTGAAGCTTTCTTT. Translation gives CSARDLQGGTEAFF.

The sample holds many counts of this clonotype. The rearrangement links TRBV27 to TRBJ1-2, with 7 positions matching TRBD1. CDR1 and CDR2 (germline): MNHEY, SMNVEV (reference sequence). With V trimmed by 5 bases and J by 5 bases, 5 bases remained unmatched. The CDR3 extends over 13 amino acids. The CDR3 coding sequence is TGTGCCAGCAGTAAGGACAGGCGTTATGGCTACACCTTC. This translates into CASSKDRRYGYTF.

The chain is built from TRBV29-1 and TRBJ1-1; tentative D call: TRBD1 (6 bases). V lost 4 bases to trimming and J lost 4 bases, with 13 bases between them. The CDR3 has 13 amino acids. Germline V gene lookup returns CDR1 SQVTM and CDR2 ANQGSEA. Here the CDR3 reads CSVGGRGRTEAFF. The CDR3 nucleotides read TGCAGCGTTGGGGGGCGGGGGCGCACTGAAGCTTTCTTT.

This clonotype was seen repeatedly, ten times or more. The rearrangement uses TRBV5-5 and TRBJ2-7, with D possibly being TRBD1 or TRBD2 (5 bases each). Germline V gives CDR1 SGHKS, CDR2 YYEKEE (reference sequence). The V end was cut by 2 bases, the J end by 4 bases, with 13 bases between. The length of the CDR3 is 14 residues. DNA for the CDR3: TGTGCCAGCAGCTTATGGGGGACGGAATACGAGCAGTACTTC. Translation gives CASSLWGTEYEQYF.

Comment on this clonotype: Being one base from a much bigger clone, this may be a read error. The chain recombines TRBV27 with TRBJ1-4; TRBD1 matches at 7 bases. Germline trimming cut 5 bases from V and 3 bases from J; bases unmatched to any gene: 3. The length of the CDR3 is 14 residues. Germline V CDR1 and CDR2: MNHEY, SMNVEV (reference sequence). CDR3 nucleotide sequence: TGTGCCAGCAGTCCCGACAGGGCTAATGAAAAACTGTTTTTT. Translated: CASSPDRANEKLFF.

This clonotype appeared a few times. V is TRBV14 and J is TRBJ2-5; TRBD2 matches 13 bases. The CDR3 totals 17 residues. The V gene's germline CDR1 is SGHDN and CDR2 FVKESK. With 0 bases clipped from V and 5 bases from J, the junction kept 6 bases outside the gene matches. The DNA for the CDR3 is TGTGCCAGCAGCCAAGAACTAGCGGGAGGGCCATGGGAGACCCAGTACTTC. This sequence encodes CASSQELAGGPWETQYF.

The table lists this clonotype with many counts. The V call is TRBV6-5, the J call TRBJ1-1; no clear D gene. V was shortened by 0 bases and J by 0 bases, with 11 bases between the two germline ends. This CDR3 spans 16 amino acids. The V gene's germline CDR1 is MNHEY and CDR2 SVGAGI. The CDR3 region is CASSYSSDTMNTEAFF. CDR3 nucleotide sequence: TGTGCCAGCAGTTACTCCTCCGACACAATGAACACTGAAGCTTTCTTT.

The genes are TRBV4-1 and TRBJ1-4; 7 nucleotides align to TRBD1. Germline CDR1 reads MGHRA; CDR2 reads YSYEKL. Trimming cost V 3 bases and J 8 bases; bases outside gene matches: 9. The CDR3 has 15 amino acids. This chain's CDR3 is CASSHEHRGGEKLFF. CDR3 bases: TGCGCCAGCAGCCACGAGCACAGGGGAGGGGAAAAACTGTTTTTT.

The CDR3 region has the DNA TGTGCACTCGGCGGGCATGGAGATGAGCAGTTCTTC. This gives the protein CALGGHGDEQFF. The rearrangement joins TRBV30 to TRBJ2-1; TRBD2 is a possible D gene (5 bases). The length of the CDR3 is 12 residues. The germline V gene encodes CDR1 GTSNPN and CDR2 SVGIG (reference sequence).

V gene TRBV6-2 or TRBV6-3 combines with J gene TRBJ2-7, with a weak D call TRBD2 (5 bases). The CDR3 contains 14 residues. V lost 2 bases, J lost 0 bases, and 8 bases lay in between. In germline, CDR1 is MNHEY, CDR2 SVGEGT. The CDR3 region has the DNA TGTGCCAGCAGTTACACGGGAAACTCCTACGAGCAGTACTTC. Residues: CASSYTGNSYEQYF.

This clonotype was seen a handful of times. The V and J genes are TRBV7-2 and TRBJ2-7; TRBD1 or TRBD2 may be the D gene (6 bases each). The CDR3 contains 12 residues. CDR1 is SGHTA, CDR2 FQGNSA, per germline. The ends were cut back, 4 bases at V and 7 bases at J, with 11 bases in the middle. The CDR3 sequence is CASSYGGREQYF. CDR3 bases: TGTGCCAGCAGCTATGGGGGGCGGGAGCAGTACTTC. Looking up the rest from reference TRBV7-2 and TRBJ2-7 gives the full variable domain: GAGVSQSPSNKVTEKGKDVELRCDPISGHTALYWYRQSLGQGLEFLIYFQGNSAPDKSGLPSDRFSAERTGGSVSTLTIQRTQQEDSAVYLCASSYGGREQYFGPGTRLTVT.

This clonotype was counted ten times or more. The chain has TRBV6-2 or TRBV6-3 and TRBJ1-6; D gene ambiguous. This CDR3 contains 15 residues. The germline V and J ends were trimmed by 0 bases and 7 bases, with 10 bases remaining between them. Germline V gene sequence: CDR1 MNHEY, CDR2 SVGEGT. CDR3 sequence (DNA): TGTGCCAGCAGTTACTCAAGGGCTGACAATTCACCCCTCCACTTT. This gives the protein CASSYSRADNSPLHF.

This clonotype was counted between two and nine times. The rearrangement uses TRBV7-9 and TRBJ1-2; 8 bases align to TRBD1. The germline CDR1 and CDR2 sequences are SEHNR and FQNEAQ (reference sequence). The CDR3 is 14 residues long. V lost 4 bases, J lost 6 bases, and 7 bases stayed unmatched. CDR3 DNA: TGTGCCAGCAGCTCCCTAGGACAGGGCAATGGCTACACCTTC. This codes for CASSSLGQGNGYTF.

This clonotype was counted only a few times. This chain joins TRBV6-1 and TRBJ2-5, with 10 nucleotides matching TRBD2. The J call may be mistaken, given a closer DNA end match to TRBJ2-1. Per germline, CDR1 MNHNS and CDR2 SASEGT. This CDR3 contains 15 residues. This CDR3 reads CASSRLAGVVNEQFF. DNA of the CDR3: TGTGCCAGCAGCCGCCTAGCGGGAGTTGTCAATGAGCAGTTCTTC.

The V call is TRBV10-2, the J call TRBJ1-3; D is unresolved. Trimming took off 3 bases at V and 0 bases at J, with 12 bases between the two ends. Germline CDR1 and CDR2: WSHSY and SAAADI. The CDR3 is made up of 16 amino acids. The CDR3 bases are TGCGCCAGCAGTGATCGGGGTGCGGCCTCTGGAAACACCATATATTTT. This translates into CASSDRGAASGNTIYF.

There are many counts of this clonotype. This rearrangement joins TRBV28 to TRBJ1-5; D is ambiguous. Germline lookup yields CDR1 MDHEN and CDR2 SYDVKM. CDR3 length: 14 amino acids. V was shortened by 4 bases and J by 4 bases, with 11 bases between the two germline ends. This CDR3 reads CASSWVEPNQPQHF. The CDR3 DNA is TGTGCCAGCAGTTGGGTGGAGCCAAATCAGCCCCAGCATTTT.